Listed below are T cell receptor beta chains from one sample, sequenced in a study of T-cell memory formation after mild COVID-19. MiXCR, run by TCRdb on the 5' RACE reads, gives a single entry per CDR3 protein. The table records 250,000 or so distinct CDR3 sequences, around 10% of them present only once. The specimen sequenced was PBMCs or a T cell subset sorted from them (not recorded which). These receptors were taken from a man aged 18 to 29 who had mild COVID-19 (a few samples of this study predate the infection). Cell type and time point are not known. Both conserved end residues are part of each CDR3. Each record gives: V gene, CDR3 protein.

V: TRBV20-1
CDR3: CSASVGQGAILGRSYEQYF

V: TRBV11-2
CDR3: CASSLAGRNSPLHF

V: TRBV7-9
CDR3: CASSPRDRVYEQYF

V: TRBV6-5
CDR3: CASSEVPGFEQYF

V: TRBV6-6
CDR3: CASSYGTGVAEQYF

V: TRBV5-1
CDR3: CASSSPGITEAFF

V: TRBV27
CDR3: CASSGGSRGEQYF

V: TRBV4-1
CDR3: CASSQDPGANTEAFF

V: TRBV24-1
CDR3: CATSESKGGVEETQYF

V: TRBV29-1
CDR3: CSVEVGQGYEQYF

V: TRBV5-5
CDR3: CASRSIRGGVRAFF

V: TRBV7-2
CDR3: CASSLGSGQAIYGYTF

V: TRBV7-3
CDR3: CASSLMGGTDTEAFF

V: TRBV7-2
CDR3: CASSLMYQETQYF

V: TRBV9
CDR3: CASSVVPAGGRETQYF

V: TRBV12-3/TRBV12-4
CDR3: CASSLSAGTYEQYF

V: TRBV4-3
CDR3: CASSQGSTTGFHGYTF

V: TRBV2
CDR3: CARRRGVGETQYF

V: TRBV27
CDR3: CASSLGPGYTEAFF

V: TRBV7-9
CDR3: CASSLSGRVLTQPQHF

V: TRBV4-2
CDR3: CASSQVPQSDFKETQYF